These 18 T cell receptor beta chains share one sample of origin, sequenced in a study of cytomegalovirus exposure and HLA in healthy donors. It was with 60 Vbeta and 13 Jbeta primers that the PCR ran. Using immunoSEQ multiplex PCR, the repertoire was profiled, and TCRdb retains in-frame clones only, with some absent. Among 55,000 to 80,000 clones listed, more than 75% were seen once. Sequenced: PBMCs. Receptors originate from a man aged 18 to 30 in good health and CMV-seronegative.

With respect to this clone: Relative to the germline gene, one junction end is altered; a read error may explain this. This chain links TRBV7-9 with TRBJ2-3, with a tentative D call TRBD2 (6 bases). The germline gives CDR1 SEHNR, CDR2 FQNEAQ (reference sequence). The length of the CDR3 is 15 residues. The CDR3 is CSSSFTGDSTDTQYF. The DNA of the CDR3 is TGTTCCAGCAGCTTCACGGGGGATAGTACAGATACGCAGTATTTT. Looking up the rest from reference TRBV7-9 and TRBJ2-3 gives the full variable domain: DTGVSQNPRHKITKRGQNVTFRCDPISEHNRLYWYRQTLGQGPEFLTYFQNEAQLEKSRLLSDRFSAERPKGSFSTLEIQRTEQGDSAMYLCSSSFTGDSTDTQYFGPGTRLTVL.

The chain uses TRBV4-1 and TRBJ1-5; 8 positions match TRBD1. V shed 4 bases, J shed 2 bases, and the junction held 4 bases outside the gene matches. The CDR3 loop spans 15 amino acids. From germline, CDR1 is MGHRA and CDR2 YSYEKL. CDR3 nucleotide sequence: TGCGCCAGCAGCCTGGACAGGGTGGGCAATCAGCCCCAGCATTTT. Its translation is CASSLDRVGNQPQHF.

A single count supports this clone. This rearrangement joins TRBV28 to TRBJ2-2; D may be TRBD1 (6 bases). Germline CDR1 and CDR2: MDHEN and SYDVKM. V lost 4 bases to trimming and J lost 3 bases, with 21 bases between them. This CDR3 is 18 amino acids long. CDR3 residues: CASSSLLWTETYTGELFF. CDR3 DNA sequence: TGTGCCAGCAGTTCCCTACTCTGGACAGAGACTTACACCGGGGAGCTGTTTTTT.

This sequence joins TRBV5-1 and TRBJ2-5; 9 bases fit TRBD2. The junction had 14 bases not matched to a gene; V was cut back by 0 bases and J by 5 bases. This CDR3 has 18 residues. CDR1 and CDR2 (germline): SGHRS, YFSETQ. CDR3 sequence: CASSLGGVGSGSSETQYF. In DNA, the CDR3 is TGCGCCAGCAGCTTGGGGGGAGTGGGTAGCGGGAGTTCGGAGACCCAGTACTTC.

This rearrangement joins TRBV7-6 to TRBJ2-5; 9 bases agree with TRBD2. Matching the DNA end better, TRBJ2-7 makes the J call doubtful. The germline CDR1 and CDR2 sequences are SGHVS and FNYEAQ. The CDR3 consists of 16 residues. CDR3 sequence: CASSLGTSDRPYEQYF. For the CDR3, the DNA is TGTGCCAGCAGCTTAGGGACTAGCGACCGCCCCTACGAGCAGTACTTC.

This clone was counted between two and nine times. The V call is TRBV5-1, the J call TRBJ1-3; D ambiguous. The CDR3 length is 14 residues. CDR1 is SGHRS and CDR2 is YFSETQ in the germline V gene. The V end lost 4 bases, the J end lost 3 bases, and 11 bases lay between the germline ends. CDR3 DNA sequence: TGCGCCAGCAGCCTCTTGGAGGGTGGAAACACCATATATTTT. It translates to CASSLLEGGNTIYF.

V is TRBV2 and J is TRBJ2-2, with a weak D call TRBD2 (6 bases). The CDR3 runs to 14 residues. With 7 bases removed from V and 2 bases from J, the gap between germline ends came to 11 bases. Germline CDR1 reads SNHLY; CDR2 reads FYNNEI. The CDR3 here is CASTAEGNTGELFF. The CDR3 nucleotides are TGTGCCAGCACCGCGGAGGGAAACACCGGGGAGCTGTTTTTT.

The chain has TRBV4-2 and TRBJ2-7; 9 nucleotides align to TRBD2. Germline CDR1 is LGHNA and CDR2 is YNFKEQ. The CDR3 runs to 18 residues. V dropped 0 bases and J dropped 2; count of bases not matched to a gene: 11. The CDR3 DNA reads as TGTGCCAGCAGCCAAGATCGGCTAGCGGGGTCTGTCACCTACGAGCAGTACTTC. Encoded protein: CASSQDRLAGSVTYEQYF.

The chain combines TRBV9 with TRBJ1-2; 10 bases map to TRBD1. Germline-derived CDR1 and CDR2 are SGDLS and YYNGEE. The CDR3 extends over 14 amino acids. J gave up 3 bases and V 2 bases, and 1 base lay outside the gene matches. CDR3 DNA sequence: TGTGCCAGCAGCGTTGGGACAGGGGACTATGGCTACACCTTC. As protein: CASSVGTGDYGYTF.

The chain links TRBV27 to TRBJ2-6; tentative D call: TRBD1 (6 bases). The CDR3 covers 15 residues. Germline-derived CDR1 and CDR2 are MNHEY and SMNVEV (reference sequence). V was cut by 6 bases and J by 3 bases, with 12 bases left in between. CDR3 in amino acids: CASSPGVYGANVLTF. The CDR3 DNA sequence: TGTGCCAGCAGCCCAGGGGTCTATGGGGCCAACGTCCTGACTTTC.

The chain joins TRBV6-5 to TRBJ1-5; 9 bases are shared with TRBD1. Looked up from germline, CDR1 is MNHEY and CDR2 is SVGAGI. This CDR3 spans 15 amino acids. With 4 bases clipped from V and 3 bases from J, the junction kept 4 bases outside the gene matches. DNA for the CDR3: TGTGCCAGCAGTTCCGGGACAGGGTTCAATCAGCCCCAGCATTTT. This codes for CASSSGTGFNQPQHF.

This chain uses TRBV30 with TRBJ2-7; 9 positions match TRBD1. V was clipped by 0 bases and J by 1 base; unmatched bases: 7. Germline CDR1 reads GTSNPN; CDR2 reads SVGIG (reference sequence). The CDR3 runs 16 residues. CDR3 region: CAWSVSRTGVSYEQYF. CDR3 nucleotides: TGTGCCTGGAGTGTATCTAGGACAGGGGTTTCCTACGAGCAGTACTTC.

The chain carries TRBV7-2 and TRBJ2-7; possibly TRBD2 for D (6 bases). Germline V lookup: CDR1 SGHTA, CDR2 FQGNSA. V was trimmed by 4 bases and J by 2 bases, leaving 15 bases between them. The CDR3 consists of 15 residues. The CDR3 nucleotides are TGTGCCAGCAGCTCCCGGGGAGGTAAACCCTACGAGCAGTACTTC. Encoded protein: CASSSRGGKPYEQYF.

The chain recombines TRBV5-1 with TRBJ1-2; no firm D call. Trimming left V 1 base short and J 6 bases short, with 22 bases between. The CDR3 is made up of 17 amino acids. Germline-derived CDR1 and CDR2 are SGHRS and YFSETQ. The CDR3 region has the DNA TGCGCCAGCAGCTTGCTTCCCGAGGGCCAACGTAATAATGGCTACACCTTC. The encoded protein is CASSLLPEGQRNNGYTF. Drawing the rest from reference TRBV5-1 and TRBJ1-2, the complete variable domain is KAGVTQTPRYLIKTRGQQVTLSCSPISGHRSVSWYQQTPGQGLQFLFEYFSETQRNKGNFPGRFSGRQFSNSRSEMNVSTLELGDSALYLCASSLLPEGQRNNGYTFGSGTRLTVV.

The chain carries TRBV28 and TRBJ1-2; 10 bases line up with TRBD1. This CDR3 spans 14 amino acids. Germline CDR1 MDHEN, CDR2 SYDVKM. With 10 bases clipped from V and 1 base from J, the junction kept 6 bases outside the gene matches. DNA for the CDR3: TGTGCCACCGGGGGGACAGGGGTTAACTATGGCTACACCTTC. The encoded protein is CATGGTGVNYGYTF.

The CDR3 here is CASSLGYQGEKLFF. In DNA, the CDR3 is TGCGCCAGCAGCTTGGGGTATCAGGGTGAAAAACTGTTTTTT. The chain is built from TRBV5-1 and TRBJ1-4; perhaps TRBD1 as D (5 bases). The CDR3 length is 14 residues. Germline CDR1 is SGHRS and CDR2 is YFSETQ. Deletions cut 0 bases from V and 7 bases from J, with 10 bases between.

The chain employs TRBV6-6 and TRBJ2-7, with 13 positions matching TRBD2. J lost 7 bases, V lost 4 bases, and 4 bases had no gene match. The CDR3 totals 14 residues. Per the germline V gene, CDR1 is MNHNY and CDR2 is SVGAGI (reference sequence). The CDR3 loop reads CASSWTSGSLEQYF. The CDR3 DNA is TGTGCCAGCAGTTGGACTAGCGGGAGTTTAGAGCAGTACTTC.

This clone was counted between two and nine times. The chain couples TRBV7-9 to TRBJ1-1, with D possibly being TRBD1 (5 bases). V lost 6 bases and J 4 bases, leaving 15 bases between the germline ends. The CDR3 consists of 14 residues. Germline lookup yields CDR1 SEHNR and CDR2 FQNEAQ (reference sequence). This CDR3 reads CASRPDGGGTEAFF. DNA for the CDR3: TGTGCCAGCAGGCCTGATGGGGGGGGCACTGAAGCTTTCTTT.